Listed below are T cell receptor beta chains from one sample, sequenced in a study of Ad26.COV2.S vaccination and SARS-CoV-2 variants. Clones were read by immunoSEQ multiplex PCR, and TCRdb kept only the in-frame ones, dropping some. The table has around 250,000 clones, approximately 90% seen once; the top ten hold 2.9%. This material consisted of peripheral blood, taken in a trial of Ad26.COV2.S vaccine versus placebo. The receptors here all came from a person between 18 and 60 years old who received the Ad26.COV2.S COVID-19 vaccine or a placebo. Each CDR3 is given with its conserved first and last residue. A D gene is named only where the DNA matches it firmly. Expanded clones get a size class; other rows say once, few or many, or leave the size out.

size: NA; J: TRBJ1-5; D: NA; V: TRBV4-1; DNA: TGCGCCAGCAGCCAAGTCTTCGGGTTAAATCAGCCCCAGCATTTT; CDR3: CASSQVFGLNQPQHF
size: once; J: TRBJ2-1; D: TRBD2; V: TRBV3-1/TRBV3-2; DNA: TGTGCCAGCAGCCAGACTAGCGGGGGCCCCATGGCGTTCTTC; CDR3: CASSQTSGGPMAFF
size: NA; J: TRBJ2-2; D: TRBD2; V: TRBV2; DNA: TGTGCCAGCAGTGATAATTTGGCGGGGGTTACCGGGGAGCTGTTTTTT; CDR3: CASSDNLAGVTGELFF
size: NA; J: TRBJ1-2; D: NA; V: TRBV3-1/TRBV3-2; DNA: TGTGCCAGCAGCCAAGATCACGGAACCCCAGGGTTTAACTATGGCTACACCTTC; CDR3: CASSQDHGTPGFNYGYTF
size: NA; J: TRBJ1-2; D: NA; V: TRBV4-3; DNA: TGCGCCAGCAGCCAAGAAGAATCAGGTAGTCACTATGGCTACACCTTC; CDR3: CASSQEESGSHYGYTF
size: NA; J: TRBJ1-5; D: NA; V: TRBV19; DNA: TGTGCCAGTAGTATGGCGGACAGAGTTAGCAATCAGCCCCAGCATTTT; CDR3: CASSMADRVSNQPQHF
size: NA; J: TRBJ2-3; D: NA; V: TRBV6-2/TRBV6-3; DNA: TGTGCCAGCAGTTACCCGACAGACTCGGGCACAGATACGCAGTATTTT; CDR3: CASSYPTDSGTDTQYF
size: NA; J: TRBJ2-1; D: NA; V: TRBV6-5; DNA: TGTGCCAGTCGGGGCGCAGGTTCCTACAATGAGCAGTTCTTC; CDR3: CASRGAGSYNEQFF
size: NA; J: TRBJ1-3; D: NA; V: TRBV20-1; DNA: TGCAGTGCTAGTACCTCAGGGAACCCCACTGGAAACACCATATATTTT; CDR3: CSASTSGNPTGNTIYF
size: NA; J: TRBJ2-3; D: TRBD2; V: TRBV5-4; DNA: TGTGCCAGCAGCTCCATAGCGGGAGAGGCAGATACGCAGTATTTT; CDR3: CASSSIAGEADTQYF
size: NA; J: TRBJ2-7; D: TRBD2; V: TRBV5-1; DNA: TGCGCCAGCAGCCCCCGGGGGGGGTCGGCCGACGAGCAGTACTTC; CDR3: CASSPRGGSADEQYF
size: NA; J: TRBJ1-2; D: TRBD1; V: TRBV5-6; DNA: TGTGCCAGCAGCTTGGAGAGACAGGGGGCGCGGTATGGCTACACCTTC; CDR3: CASSLERQGARYGYTF
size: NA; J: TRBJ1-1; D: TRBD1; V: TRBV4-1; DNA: TGCGCCAGCCGCGAACAGGGGGCGGCTGAAGCTTTCTTT; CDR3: CASREQGAAEAFF
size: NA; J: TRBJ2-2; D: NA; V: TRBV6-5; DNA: TGTGCCAGCAGTTACGTACCCGGGGAGCTGTTTTTT; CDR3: CASSYVPGELFF
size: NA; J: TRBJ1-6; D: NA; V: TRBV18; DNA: TGTGCCAGCTCCCTACAGGAGGGCGATTCACCCCTCCACTTT; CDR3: CASSLQEGDSPLHF
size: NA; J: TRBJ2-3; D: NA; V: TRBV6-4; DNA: TGTGCCAGCAGTCAAGAGCTTGGAGATACGCAGTATTTT; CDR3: CASSQELGDTQYF
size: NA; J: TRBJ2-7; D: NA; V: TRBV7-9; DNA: TGTGCCAGCAGCTCTCCGGGCAGCTCCTACGAGCAGTACTTC; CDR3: CASSSPGSSYEQYF
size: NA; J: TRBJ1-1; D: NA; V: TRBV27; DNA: TGTGCCAGCAGTTTCGCTCCTCAGAACACTGAAGCTTTCTTT; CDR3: CASSFAPQNTEAFF
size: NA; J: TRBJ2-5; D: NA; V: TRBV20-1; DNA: TGCAGTGCTAGAGAGGCGACCCAGTACTTC; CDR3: CSAREATQYF
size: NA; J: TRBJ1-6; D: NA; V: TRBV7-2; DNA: TGTGCCAGCAGCCCGCTTCGGGGGGATTCACCCCTCCACTTT; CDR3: CASSPLRGDSPLHF
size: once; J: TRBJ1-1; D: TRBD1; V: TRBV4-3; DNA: TGCGCCAGCAGCCAGGGGACAGGGGTAATGAACACTGAAGCTTTCTTT; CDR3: CASSQGTGVMNTEAFF
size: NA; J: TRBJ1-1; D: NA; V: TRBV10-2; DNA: TGCGCCAGCAGTGAGAGAGGCCCCGGAGGGACTGAAGCTTTCTTT; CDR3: CASSERGPGGTEAFF
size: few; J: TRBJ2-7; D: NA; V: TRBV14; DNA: TGTGCCAGCAGCCAAGTTTCCGTCTACGAGCAGTACTTC; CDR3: CASSQVSVYEQYF
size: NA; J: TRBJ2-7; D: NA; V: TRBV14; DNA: TGTGCCAGCAGCCAAGTTAACACCTACGAGCAGTACTTC; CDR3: CASSQVNTYEQYF
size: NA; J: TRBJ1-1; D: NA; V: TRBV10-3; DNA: TGTGCCACCTCCGGGACGGCAATGAACACTGAAGCTTTCTTT; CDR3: CATSGTAMNTEAFF
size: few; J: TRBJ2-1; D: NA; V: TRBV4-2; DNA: TGTGCCAGCAGCCAAGACTTAGAAAAGAGTGAGCAGTTCTTC; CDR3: CASSQDLEKSEQFF
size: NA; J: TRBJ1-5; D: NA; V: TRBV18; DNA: TGTGCCAGCTCACCGATAGAAACTAATAGCAATCAGCCCCAGCATTTT; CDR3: CASSPIETNSNQPQHF
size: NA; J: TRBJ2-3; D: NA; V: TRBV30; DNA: TGTGCCTGGACGCCTGAGCGACATACGCAGTATTTT; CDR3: CAWTPERHTQYF
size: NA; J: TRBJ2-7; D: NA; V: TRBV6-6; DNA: TGTGCCAGCAGTTACTCGAAACTCTCCTTCTCCTACGAGCAGTACTTC; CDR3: CASSYSKLSFSYEQYF
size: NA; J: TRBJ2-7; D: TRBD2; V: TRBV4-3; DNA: TGCGCCAGCAGCCAAGACTTCCCGGGGGGGAGCTCCTACGAGCAGTACTTC; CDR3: CASSQDFPGGSSYEQYF
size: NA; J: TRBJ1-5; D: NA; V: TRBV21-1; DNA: TGTGCTAGCAGCAAAGTAAACAGGGTTTCTAGTCAGCCCCAGCATTTT; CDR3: CASSKVNRVSSQPQHF
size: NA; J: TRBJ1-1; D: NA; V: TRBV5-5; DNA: TGTGCCAGCAGCTCCCGGTTAAAGGACACTGAAGCTTTCTTT; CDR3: CASSSRLKDTEAFF
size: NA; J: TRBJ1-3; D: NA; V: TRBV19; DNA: TGTGCCTCAACAACCACGGGGGTCGGAAACACCATATATTTT; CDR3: CASTTTGVGNTIYF
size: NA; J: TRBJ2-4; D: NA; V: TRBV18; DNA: TGTGCCAGCTCACCACTAGGGGAAGGAGATCAAAAAAACATTCAGTACTTC; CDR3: CASSPLGEGDQKNIQYF
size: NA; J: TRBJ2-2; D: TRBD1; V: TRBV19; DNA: TGTGCCAGTACCCTATGGGACAGCTTAAACACCGGGGAGCTGTTTTTT; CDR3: CASTLWDSLNTGELFF
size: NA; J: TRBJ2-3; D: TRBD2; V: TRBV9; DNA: TGTGCCAGCAGCGTAGGACTAGCGGGAACAGATACGCAGTATTTT; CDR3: CASSVGLAGTDTQYF
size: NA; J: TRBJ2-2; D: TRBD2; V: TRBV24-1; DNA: TGTGCCACCAGTCCCCTAGCGGGAGACGGCACCGGGGAGCTGTTTTTT; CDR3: CATSPLAGDGTGELFF
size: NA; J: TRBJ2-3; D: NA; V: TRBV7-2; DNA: TGTGCCAGCAGCGTTCAGGGAGCCCAACGGGCGCAGTATTTT; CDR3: CASSVQGAQRAQYF
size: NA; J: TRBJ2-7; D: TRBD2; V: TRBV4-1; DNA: TGCGCCAGCAGCCAACCATTAGCGGGGGGGAACGAGCAGTACTTC; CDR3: CASSQPLAGGNEQYF
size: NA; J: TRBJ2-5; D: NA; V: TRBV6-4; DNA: TGTGCCAGCAGTGACTCTTGGGGGCCGGGGGAGACCCAGTACTTC; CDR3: CASSDSWGPGETQYF
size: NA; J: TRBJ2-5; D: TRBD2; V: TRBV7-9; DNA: TGTGCCAGCAGCTTACGGGGGGGACTACAAGAGACCCAGTACTTC; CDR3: CASSLRGGLQETQYF
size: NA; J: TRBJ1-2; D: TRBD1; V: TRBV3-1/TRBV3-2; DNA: TGTGCCAGCAGCCAAGGACTGTTCACCGGGACAGGGGTTGGCTACACCTTC; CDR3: CASSQGLFTGTGVGYTF
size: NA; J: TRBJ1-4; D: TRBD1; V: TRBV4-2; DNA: TGTGCCAGCAGCCAATGGGACAGCGCAACTAATGAAAAACTGTTTTTT; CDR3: CASSQWDSATNEKLFF
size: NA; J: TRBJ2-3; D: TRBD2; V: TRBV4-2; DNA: TGTGCCAGCAGCCCTTCCCTTTTGTTAGCGCGGGAGGATACGCAGTATTTT; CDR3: CASSPSLLLAREDTQYF
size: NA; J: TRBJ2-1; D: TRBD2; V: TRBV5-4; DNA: TGTGCCAGCAGCTTGGCCTCACTAGCGGATAATGAGCAGTTCTTC; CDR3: CASSLASLADNEQFF
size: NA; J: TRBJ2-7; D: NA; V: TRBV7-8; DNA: TGTGCCAGCAGTTCGGGCCGCTTCGGTTTTGACGAGCAGTACTTC; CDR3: CASSSGRFGFDEQYF
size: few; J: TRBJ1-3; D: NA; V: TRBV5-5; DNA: TGTGCCAGCAGTTCGGGACCAGGGCCTGGAAACACCATATATTTT; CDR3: CASSSGPGPGNTIYF
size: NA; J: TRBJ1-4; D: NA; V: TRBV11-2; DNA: TGTGCCAGCAGCCGGACAGCTCGCGGTGAAAAACTGTTTTTT; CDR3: CASSRTARGEKLFF
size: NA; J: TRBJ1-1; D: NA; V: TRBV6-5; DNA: TGTGCCAGCAGTTACGGGACGTTGAACACTGAAGCTTTCTTT; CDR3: CASSYGTLNTEAFF
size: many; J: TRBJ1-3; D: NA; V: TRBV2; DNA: TGTGCCAGCAGTGGATACAGGGAAGACACCATATATTTT; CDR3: CASSGYREDTIYF